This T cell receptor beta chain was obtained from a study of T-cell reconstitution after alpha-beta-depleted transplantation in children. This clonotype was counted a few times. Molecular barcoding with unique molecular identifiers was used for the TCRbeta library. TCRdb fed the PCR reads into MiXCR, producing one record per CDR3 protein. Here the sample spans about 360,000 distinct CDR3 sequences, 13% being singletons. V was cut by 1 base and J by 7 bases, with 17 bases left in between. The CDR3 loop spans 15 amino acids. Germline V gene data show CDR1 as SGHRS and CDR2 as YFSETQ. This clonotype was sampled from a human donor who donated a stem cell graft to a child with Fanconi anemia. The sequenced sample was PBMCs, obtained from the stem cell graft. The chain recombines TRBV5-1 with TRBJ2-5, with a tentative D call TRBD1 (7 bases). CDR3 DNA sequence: TGCGCCAGCAGCTTGAGTCAGGGGGGACTGACGACCCAGTACTTC. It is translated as CASSLSQGGLTTQYF.